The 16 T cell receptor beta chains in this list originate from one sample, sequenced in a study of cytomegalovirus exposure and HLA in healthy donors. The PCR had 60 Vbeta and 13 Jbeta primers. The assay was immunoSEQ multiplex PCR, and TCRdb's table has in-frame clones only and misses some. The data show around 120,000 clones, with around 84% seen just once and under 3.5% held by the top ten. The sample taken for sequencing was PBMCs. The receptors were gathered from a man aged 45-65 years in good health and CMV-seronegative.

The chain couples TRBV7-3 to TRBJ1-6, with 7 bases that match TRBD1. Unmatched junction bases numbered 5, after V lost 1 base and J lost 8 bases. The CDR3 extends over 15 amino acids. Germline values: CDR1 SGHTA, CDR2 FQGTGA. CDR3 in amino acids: CASSLMGQKDSPLHF. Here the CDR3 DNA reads TGTGCCAGCAGCTTAATGGGACAGAAGGATTCACCCCTCCACTTT.

CDR3 region: CASSLVLDIYEQYF. In DNA, the CDR3 is TGCGCCAGCAGCCTAGTCCTGGACATCTACGAGCAGTACTTC. The chain has TRBV4-1 and TRBJ2-7; TRBD1 is a possible D gene (5 bases). Trimming took 4 bases from V and 3 from J, leaving 13 bases between them. This CDR3 region has 14 residues. CDR1 and CDR2 (germline): MGHRA, YSYEKL.

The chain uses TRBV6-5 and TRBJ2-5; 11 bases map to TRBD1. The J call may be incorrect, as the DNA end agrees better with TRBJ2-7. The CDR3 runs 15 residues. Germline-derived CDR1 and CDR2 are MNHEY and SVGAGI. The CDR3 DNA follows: TGTGCCAGCAGTTACGAAGGACAGGGGGCTTACGAGCAGTACTTC. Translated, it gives CASSYEGQGAYEQYF.

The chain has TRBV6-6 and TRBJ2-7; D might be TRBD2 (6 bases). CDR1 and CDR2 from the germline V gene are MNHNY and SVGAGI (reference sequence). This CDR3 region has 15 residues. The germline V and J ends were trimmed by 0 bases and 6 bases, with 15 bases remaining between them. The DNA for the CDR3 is TGTGCCAGCAGTTACTCGGCTGATACCGGGGGCGAGCAGTACTTC. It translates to CASSYSADTGGEQYF.

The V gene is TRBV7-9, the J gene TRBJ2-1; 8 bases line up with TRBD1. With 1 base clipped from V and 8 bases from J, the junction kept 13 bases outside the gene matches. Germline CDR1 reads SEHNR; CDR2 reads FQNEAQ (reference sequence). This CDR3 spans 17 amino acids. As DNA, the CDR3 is TGTGCCAGCAGCTTAGGACCCTCGGGACAGGAATCCCATGAGCAGTTCTTC. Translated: CASSLGPSGQESHEQFF.

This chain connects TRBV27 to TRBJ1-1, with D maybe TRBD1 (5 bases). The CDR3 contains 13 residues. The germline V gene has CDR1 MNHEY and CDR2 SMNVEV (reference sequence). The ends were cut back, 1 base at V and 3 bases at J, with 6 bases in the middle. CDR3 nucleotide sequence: TGTGCCAGCAGTTTATTCAGGGACACTGAAGCTTTCTTT. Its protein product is CASSLFRDTEAFF.

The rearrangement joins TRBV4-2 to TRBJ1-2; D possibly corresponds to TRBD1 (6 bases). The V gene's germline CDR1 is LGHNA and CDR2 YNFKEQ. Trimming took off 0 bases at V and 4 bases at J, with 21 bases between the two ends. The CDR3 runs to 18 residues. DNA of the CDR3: TGTGCCAGCAGCCAAGAAATACGACGGACAGCCCTTACCTATGGCTACACCTTC. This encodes CASSQEIRRTALTYGYTF.

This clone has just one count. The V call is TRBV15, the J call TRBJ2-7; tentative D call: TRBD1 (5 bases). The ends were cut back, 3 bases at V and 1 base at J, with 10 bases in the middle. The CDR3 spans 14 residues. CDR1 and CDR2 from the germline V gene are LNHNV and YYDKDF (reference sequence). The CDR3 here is CATSSLAGSYEQYF. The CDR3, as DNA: TGTGCCACCAGCAGTTTGGCAGGGTCCTACGAGCAGTACTTC.

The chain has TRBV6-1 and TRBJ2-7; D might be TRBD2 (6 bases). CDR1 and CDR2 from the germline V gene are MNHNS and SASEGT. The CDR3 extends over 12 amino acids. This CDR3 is CVLGLGGMEQYF. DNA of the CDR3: TGTGTACTGGGCCTAGGCGGGATGGAGCAGTACTTC.

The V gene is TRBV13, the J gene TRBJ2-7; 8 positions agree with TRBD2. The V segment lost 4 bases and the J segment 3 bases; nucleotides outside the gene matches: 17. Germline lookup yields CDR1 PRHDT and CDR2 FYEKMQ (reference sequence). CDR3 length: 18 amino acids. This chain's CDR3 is CASSSRDPSVAGYYEQYF. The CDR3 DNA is TGTGCCAGCAGCTCAAGGGACCCGAGTGTAGCGGGGTACTACGAGCAGTACTTC.

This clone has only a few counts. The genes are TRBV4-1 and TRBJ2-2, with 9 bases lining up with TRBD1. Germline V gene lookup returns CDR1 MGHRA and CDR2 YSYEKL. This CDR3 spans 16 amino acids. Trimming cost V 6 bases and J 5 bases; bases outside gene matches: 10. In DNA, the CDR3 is TGCGCCAGCAGTCCTGGGACAGGGAGGAGAACCGGGGAGCTGTTTTTT. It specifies CASSPGTGRRTGELFF.

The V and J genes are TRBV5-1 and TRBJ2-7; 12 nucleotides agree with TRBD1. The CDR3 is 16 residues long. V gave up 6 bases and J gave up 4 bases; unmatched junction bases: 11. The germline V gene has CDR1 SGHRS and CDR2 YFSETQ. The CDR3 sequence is CASNPMGQGAGYEQYF. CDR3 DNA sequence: TGCGCCAGCAATCCTATGGGACAGGGGGCAGGGTACGAGCAGTACTTC.

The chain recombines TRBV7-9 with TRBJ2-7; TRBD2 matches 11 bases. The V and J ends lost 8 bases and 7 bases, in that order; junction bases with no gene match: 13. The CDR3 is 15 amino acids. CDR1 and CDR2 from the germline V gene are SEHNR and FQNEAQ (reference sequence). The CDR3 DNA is TGTGCCAGCGCCTCCCTTAGCGGGGGGGCAGAAGAGCAGTACTTC. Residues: CASASLSGGAEEQYF.

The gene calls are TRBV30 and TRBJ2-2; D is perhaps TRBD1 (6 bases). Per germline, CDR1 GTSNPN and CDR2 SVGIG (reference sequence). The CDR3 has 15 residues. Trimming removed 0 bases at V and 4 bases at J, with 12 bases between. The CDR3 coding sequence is TGTGCCTGGAGTGTTTCTTCGACAGGCACCGGGGAGCTGTTTTTT. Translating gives CAWSVSSTGTGELFF.

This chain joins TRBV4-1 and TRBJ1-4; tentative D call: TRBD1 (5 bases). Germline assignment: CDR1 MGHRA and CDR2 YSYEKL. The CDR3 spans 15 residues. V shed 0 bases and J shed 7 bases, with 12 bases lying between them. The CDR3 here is CASSQDAGLVEKLFF. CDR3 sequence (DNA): TGCGCCAGCAGCCAAGATGCGGGGCTTGTTGAAAAACTGTTTTTT.

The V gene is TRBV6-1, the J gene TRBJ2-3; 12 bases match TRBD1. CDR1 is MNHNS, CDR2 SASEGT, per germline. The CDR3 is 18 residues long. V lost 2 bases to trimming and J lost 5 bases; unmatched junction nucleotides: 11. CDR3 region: CASSEWNTGQGAGDTQYF. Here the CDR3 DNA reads TGTGCCAGCAGTGAATGGAATACGGGACAGGGGGCGGGAGATACGCAGTATTTT.